Here is one TCR beta chain with its context. Its specificity is unknown. The germline gene is not matched at one end of the junction; a read error may be the cause. Libraries were prepared by immunoSEQ multiplex PCR; TCRdb keeps only in-frame clonotypes and omits some of them. The profile covers about 97,000 clones, with roughly 91% appearing a single time and under 8.5% taken by the ten largest. This entry belongs to a study of T cell responses to AZD1222 COVID-19 vaccine. Study results and caveats: Clonal diversity was possibly underestimated; the donors were predominantly white British and more often female. Repertoires were obtained only post-peak T cell response.

CDR3 length: 13 residues. Germline assignment: CDR1 SGHKS and CDR2 YYEKEE (reference sequence). Material: peripheral blood, obtained on day 0 of AZD1222 vaccination. V and J are TRBV5-5 and TRBJ2-7; D unclear. The TCR was taken from an adult in good health. This CDR3 is CASRLGISYEQYF. The CDR3 DNA reads TGTGCCAGCAGGTTGGGGATCTCCTACGAGCAGTACTTC.